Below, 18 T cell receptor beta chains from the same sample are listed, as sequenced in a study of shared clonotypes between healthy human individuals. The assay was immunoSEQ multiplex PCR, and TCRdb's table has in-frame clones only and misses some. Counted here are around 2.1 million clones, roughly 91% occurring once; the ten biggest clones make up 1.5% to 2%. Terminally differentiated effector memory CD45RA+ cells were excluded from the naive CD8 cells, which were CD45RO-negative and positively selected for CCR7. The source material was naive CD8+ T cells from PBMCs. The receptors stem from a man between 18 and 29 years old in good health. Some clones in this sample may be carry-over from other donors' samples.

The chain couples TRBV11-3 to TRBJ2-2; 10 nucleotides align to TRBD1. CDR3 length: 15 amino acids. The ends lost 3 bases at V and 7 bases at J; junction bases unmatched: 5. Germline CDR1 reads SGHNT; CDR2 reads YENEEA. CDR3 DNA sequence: TGTGCCAGCAGCTTTGGGACAGGGGAGATCGGGGAGCTGTTTTTT. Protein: CASSFGTGEIGELFF.

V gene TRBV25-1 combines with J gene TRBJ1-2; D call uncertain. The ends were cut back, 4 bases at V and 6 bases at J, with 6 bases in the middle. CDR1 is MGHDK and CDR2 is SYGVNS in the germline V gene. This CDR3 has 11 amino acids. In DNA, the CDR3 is TGTGCCAGCAGTGCCGGCGATGGCTACACCTTC. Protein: CASSAGDGYTF.

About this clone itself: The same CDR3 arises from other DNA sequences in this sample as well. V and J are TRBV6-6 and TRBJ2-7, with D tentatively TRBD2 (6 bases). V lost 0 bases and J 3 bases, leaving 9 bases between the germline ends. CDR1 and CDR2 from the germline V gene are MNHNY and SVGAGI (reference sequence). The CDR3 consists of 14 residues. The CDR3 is CASSYSSGGYEQYF. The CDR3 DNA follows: TGTGCCAGCAGTTACTCGTCCGGGGGCTACGAGCAGTACTTC.

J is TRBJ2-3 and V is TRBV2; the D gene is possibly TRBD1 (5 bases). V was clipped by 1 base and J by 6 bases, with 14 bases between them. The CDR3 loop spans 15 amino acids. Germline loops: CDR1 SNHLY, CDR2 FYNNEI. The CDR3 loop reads CASSEGTSGWDTQYF. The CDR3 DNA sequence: TGTGCCAGCAGTGAAGGAACGTCAGGGTGGGATACGCAGTATTTT.

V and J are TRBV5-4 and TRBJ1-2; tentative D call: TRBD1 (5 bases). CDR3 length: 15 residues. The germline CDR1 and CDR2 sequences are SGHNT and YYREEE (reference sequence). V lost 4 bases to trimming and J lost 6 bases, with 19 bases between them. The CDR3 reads CASSGADEDSHGYTF. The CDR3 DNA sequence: TGTGCCAGCAGCGGGGCAGATGAGGACTCTCATGGCTACACCTTC.

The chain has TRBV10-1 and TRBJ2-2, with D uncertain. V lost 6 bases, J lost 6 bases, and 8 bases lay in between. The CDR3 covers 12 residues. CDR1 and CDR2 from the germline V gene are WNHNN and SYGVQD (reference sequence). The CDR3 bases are TGCGCCAGCAGAAGGGTTCCCGGGGAGCTGTTTTTT. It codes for CASRRVPGELFF.

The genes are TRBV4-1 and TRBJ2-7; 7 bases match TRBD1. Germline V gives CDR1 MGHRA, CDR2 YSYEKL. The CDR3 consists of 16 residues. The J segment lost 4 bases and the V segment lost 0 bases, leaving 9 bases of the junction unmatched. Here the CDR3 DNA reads TGCGCCAGCAGCCAAGATCCCAGACAGGGATCTTACGAGCAGTACTTC. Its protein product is CASSQDPRQGSYEQYF.

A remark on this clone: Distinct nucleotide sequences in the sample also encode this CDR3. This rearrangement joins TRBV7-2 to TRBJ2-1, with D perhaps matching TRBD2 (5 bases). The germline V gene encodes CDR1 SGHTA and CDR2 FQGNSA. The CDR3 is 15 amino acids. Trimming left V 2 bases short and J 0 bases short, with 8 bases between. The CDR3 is CASSLIAGSYNEQFF. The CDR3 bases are TGTGCCAGCAGCTTAATTGCGGGCTCCTACAATGAGCAGTTCTTC. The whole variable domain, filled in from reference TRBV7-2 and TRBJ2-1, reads GAGVSQSPSNKVTEKGKDVELRCDPISGHTALYWYRQSLGQGLEFLIYFQGNSAPDKSGLPSDRFSAERTGGSVSTLTIQRTQQEDSAVYLCASSLIAGSYNEQFFGPGTRLTVL.

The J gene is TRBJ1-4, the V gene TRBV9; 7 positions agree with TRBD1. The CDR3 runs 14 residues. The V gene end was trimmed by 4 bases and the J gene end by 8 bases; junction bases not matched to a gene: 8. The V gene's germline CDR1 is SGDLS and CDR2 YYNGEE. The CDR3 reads CASSPGTELEKLFF. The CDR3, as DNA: TGTGCCAGCAGCCCCGGGACAGAGCTAGAAAAACTGTTTTTT. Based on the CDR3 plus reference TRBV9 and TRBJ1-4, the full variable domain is DSGVTQTPKHLITATGQRVTLRCSPRSGDLSVYWYQQSLDQGLQFLIQYYNGEERAKGNILERFSAQQFPDLHSELNLSSLELGDSALYFCASSPGTELEKLFFGSGTQLSVL.

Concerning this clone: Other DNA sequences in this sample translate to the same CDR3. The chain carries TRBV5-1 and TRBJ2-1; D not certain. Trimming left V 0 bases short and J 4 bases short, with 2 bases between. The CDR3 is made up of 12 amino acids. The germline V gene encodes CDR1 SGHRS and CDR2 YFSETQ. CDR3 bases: TGCGCCAGCAGCTTGGCGTACAATGAGCAGTTCTTC. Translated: CASSLAYNEQFF. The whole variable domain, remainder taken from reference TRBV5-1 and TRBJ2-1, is KAGVTQTPRYLIKTRGQQVTLSCSPISGHRSVSWYQQTPGQGLQFLFEYFSETQRNKGNFPGRFSGRQFSNSRSEMNVSTLELGDSALYLCASSLAYNEQFFGPGTRLTVL.

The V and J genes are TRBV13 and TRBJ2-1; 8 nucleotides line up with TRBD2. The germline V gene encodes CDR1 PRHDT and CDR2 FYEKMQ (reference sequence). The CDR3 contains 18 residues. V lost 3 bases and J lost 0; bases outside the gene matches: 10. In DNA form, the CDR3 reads TGTGCCAGCAGCTTTTTGATAGCGGGGCCGAGCTCCTACAATGAGCAGTTCTTC. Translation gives CASSFLIAGPSSYNEQFF. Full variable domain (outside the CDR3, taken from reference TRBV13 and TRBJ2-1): AAGVIQSPRHLIKEKRETATLKCYPIPRHDTVYWYQQGPGQDPQFLISFYEKMQSDKGSIPDRFSAQQFSDYHSELNMSSLELGDSALYFCASSFLIAGPSSYNEQFFGPGTRLTVL.

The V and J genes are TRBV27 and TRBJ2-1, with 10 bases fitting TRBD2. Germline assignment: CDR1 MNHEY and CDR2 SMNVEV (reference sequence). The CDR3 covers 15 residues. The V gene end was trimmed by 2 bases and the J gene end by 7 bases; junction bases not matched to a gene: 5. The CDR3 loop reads CASSLPAGGRNEQFF. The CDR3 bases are TGTGCCAGCAGTTTACCAGCGGGAGGGAGGAATGAGCAGTTCTTC.

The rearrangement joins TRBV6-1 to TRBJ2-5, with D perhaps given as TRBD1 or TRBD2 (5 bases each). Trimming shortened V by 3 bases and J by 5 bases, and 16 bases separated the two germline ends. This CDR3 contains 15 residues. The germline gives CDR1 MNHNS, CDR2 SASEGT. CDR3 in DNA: TGTGCCAGCAGTGATCGTAGGGACCTCCGGGAGACCCAGTACTTC. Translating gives CASSDRRDLRETQYF.

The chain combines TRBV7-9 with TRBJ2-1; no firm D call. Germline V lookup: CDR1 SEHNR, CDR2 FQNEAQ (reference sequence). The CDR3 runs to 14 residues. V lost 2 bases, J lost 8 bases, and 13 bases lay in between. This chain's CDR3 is CASSLFVQPDEQFF. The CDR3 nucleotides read TGTGCCAGCAGCTTATTTGTACAGCCCGATGAGCAGTTCTTC.

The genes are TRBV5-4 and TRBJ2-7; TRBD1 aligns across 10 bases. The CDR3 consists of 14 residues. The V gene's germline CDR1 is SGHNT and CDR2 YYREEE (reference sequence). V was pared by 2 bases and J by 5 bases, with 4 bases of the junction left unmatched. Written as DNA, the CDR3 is TGTGCCAGCAGCTTCGGGACAGGGGCCCACGAGCAGTACTTC. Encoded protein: CASSFGTGAHEQYF.

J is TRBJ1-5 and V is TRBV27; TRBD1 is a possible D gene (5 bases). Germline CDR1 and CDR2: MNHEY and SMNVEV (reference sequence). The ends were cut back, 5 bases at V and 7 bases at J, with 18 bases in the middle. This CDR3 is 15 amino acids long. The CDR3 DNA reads TGTGCCAGCAGTCGAGAGGGGCCGGGTGAGCAGCCCCAGCATTTT. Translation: CASSREGPGEQPQHF.

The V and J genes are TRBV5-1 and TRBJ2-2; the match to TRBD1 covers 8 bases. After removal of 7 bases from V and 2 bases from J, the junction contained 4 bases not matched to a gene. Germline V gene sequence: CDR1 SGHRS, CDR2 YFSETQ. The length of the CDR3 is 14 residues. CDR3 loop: CASVGQGNTGELFF. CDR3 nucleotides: TGCGCCAGCGTAGGACAGGGAAACACCGGGGAGCTGTTTTTT.

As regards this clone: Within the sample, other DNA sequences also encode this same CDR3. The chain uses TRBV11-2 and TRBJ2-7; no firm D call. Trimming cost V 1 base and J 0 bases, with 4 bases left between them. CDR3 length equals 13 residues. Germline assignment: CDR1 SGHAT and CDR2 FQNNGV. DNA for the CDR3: TGTGCCAGCAGCTTAGGGGGCTCCTACGAGCAGTACTTC. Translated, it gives CASSLGGSYEQYF.